This is a list of T cell receptor delta chains from one sample in a study of delta chains in infants with herpesvirus infections. TCRdb re-called the RT-PCR reads with CATT. The profile shows over a thousand delta-chain clones, 29% of them singletons. The input for sequencing was peripheral blood, taken at time point 1 of longitudinal follow-up. These receptors all come from a human donor who was a Ugandan infant, either HIV-exposed or HIV-unexposed (not recorded which). Each CDR3 is given with its conserved first and last residue. A D gene is named only where the DNA matches it firmly. Size is omitted from some rows. Given values are once, few, many or a class for expanded clones.

D: TRDD3; J: TRDJ2; V: TRAV29/DV5; size: .; CDR3: CAASRPYTVVLGDTGAQLFF; DNA: TGTGCAGCAAGCCGACCGTATACTGTCGTACTGGGGGATACCGGAGCACAACTCTTCTTT
D: TRDD3; J: TRDJ1; V: TRDV3; size: large; CDR3: CASASFRTGGHTDKLIF; DNA: TGTGCCTCTGCCTCCTTTAGAACTGGGGGACACACCGATAAACTCATCTTT
D: .; J: TRDJ3; V: TRDV2; size: medium-sized; CDR3: CACDTVSSWDTRQMFF; DNA: TGTGCCTGTGACACCGTTAGCTCCTGGGACACCCGACAGATGTTTTTC
D: TRDD3; J: TRDJ1; V: TRDV1; size: .; CDR3: CALGPFRSHMGDYTDKLIF; DNA: TGTGCTCTTGGACCTTTTCGTTCCCACATGGGGGATTACACCGATAAACTCATCTTT
D: TRDD3; J: TRDJ1; V: TRDV1; size: once; CDR3: CALGERLGTGGYHHRLIF; DNA: TGTGCACTTGGGGAAAGACTTGGTACTGGGGGATATCACCATAGACTCATCTTT
D: TRDD3; J: TRDJ3; V: TRDV2; size: few; CDR3: CACDTGGYTSSWDTRQMFF; DNA: TGTGCCTGTGACACTGGGGGATACACGAGCTCCTGGGACACCCGACAGATGTTTTTC
D: TRDD3; J: TRDJ1; V: TRDV1; size: few; CDR3: CALGELDPLRLWGWTDKLIF; DNA: TGTGCTCTTGGGGAACTCGATCCCCTACGACTCTGGGGGTGGACCGATAAACTCATCTTT
D: TRDD3; J: TRDJ1; V: TRDV3; size: .; CDR3: CAFSRGYHPDKLIF; DNA: TGTGCCTTTAGTAGGGGATACCACCCCGATAAACTCATCTTT
D: TRDD3; J: TRDJ1; V: TRDV3; size: large; CDR3: CAFAPLWGISKDTDKLIF; DNA: TGTGCCTTTGCTCCTTTGTGGGGGATCAGCAAGGATACCGATAAACTCATCTTT
D: TRDD3; J: TRDJ3; V: TRDV2; size: large; CDR3: CACDKLGDRSWDTRQMFF; DNA: TGTGCCTGTGACAAACTGGGGGATCGCTCCTGGGACACCCGACAGATGTTTTTC
D: TRDD3; J: TRDJ1; V: TRDV3; size: .; CDR3: CAFPPAWGIWDTDKLIF; DNA: TGTGCCTTTCCCCCGGCGTGGGGGATATGGGACACCGATAAACTCATCTTT
D: .; J: TRDJ3; V: TRDV2; size: .; CDR3: CACDAVVASWDTRQMFF; DNA: TGTGCCTGTGACGCCGTGGTTGCCTCCTGGGACACCCGACAGATGTTTTTC
D: TRDD3; J: TRDJ3; V: TRDV2; size: .; CDR3: CACDQVGDSSWDTRQMFF; DNA: TGTGCCTGTGACCAAGTGGGGGATAGCTCCTGGGACACCCGACAGATGTTTTTC
D: .; J: TRDJ3; V: TRDV2; size: large; CDR3: CACDTGGYWDTRQMFF; DNA: TGTGCCTGTGACACCGGGGGTTACTGGGACACCCGACAGATGTTTTTC
D: .; J: TRDJ1; V: TRDV1; size: large; CDR3: CALGEFFKYTDKLIF; DNA: TGTGCTCTTGGGGAATTCTTCAAGTACACCGATAAACTCATCTTT
D: TRDD3; J: TRDJ1; V: TRDV2; size: few; CDR3: CACDQHGLLHTGGQYTDKLIF; DNA: TGTGCCTGTGACCAGCACGGCCTTCTCCATACTGGGGGACAATACACCGATAAACTCATCTTT
D: TRDD3; J: TRDJ1; V: TRDV1; size: few; CDR3: CALGELRLPAFYWGIPLGDKLIF; DNA: TGTGCTCTTGGGGAACTAAGGCTTCCTGCCTTTTACTGGGGGATACCCCTAGGCGATAAACTCATCTTT
D: TRDD3; J: TRDJ1; V: TRDV1; size: few; CDR3: CALGELTPPTLGDTRYTDKLIF; DNA: TGTGCTCTTGGGGAACTGACTCCTCCTACCCTGGGGGATACGCGGTACACCGATAAACTCATCTTT
D: TRDD3; J: TRDJ1; V: TRDV3; size: .; CDR3: CASIISPTGGSRYTDKLIF; DNA: TGTGCCTCCATCATTTCCCCAACTGGGGGGTCCCGGTACACGGATAAACTCATCTTT
D: TRDD3; J: TRDJ1; V: TRDV1; size: large; CDR3: CALGELGEGGYASPKLIF; DNA: TGTGCTCTTGGGGAATTGGGCGAGGGGGGATACGCGTCACCCAAACTCATCTTT
D: TRDD3; J: TRDJ1; V: TRAV14/DV4; size: few; CDR3: CAMREGALLGDTDEGLIF; DNA: TGTGCAATGAGAGAGGGCGCTCTACTGGGGGATACGGACGAGGGACTCATCTTT
D: .; J: TRDJ3; V: TRDV2; size: .; CDR3: CACDGARARATWDTRQMFF; DNA: TGTGCCTGTGACGGCGCCCGGGCAAGGGCGACCTGGGACACCCGACAGATGTTTTTC
D: .; J: TRDJ1; V: TRDV1; size: .; CDR3: CALGEFASYVLGIPDKLIF; DNA: TGTGCTCTTGGGGAATTCGCCTCCTACGTACTGGGGATTCCCGATAAACTCATCTTT
D: TRDD3; J: TRDJ1; V: TRDV1; size: large; CDR3: CALGEQQTSPTGDHTDKLIF; DNA: TGTGCTCTTGGGGAACAGCAAACCTCTCCCACTGGGGACCACACCGATAAACTCATCTTT
D: TRDD3; J: TRDJ1; V: TRDV1; size: medium-sized; CDR3: CALGEIVPTKVWGAHTDKLIF; DNA: TGTGCTCTTGGGGAAATAGTGCCTACGAAGGTCTGGGGGGCTCACACCGATAAACTCATCTTT
D: TRDD3; J: TRDJ1; V: TRAV36/DV7; size: large; CDR3: CAVWNPYLLGVTDKLIF; DNA: TGTGCTGTGTGGAATCCATACTTACTGGGGGTTACCGATAAACTCATCTTT
D: TRDD3; J: TRDJ3; V: TRDV1; size: .; CDR3: CALGEMEPYWGLGGSWDTRQMFF; DNA: TGTGCTCTTGGGGAAATGGAACCGTACTGGGGGTTAGGCGGCTCCTGGGACACCCGACAGATGTTTTTC
D: TRDD3; J: TRDJ1; V: TRDV1; size: large; CDR3: CALGGRSFLHILGEPDKLIF; DNA: TGTGCTCTTGGGGGGAGGTCCTTCCTCCATATACTGGGGGAGCCCGATAAACTCATCTTT
D: TRDD3; J: TRDJ3; V: TRDV2; size: .; CDR3: CACDTGGYSSWDTRQMFF; DNA: TGTGCCTGTGACACCGGGGGATACAGCTCCTGGGACACCCGACAGATGTTTTTC
D: TRDD3; J: TRDJ2; V: TRDV2; size: few; CDR3: CACEPLGDTGTLTAQLFF; DNA: TGTGCCTGTGAACCTCTGGGGGATACGGGCACTTTGACAGCACAACTCTTCTTT
D: .; J: TRDJ3; V: TRDV2; size: few; CDR3: CACDTAGPGSWDTRQMFF; DNA: TGTGCCTGTGACACCGCAGGGCCCGGCTCCTGGGACACCCGACAGATGTTTTTC
D: TRDD3; J: TRDJ1; V: TRDV3; size: large; CDR3: CAFNWGIYTDKLIF; DNA: TGTGCCTTCAACTGGGGGATCTACACCGATAAACTCATCTTT
D: .; J: TRDJ1; V: TRDV1; size: large; CDR3: CALGDSTPPGLGYTDKLIF; DNA: TGTGCTCTTGGGGATTCTACGCCGCCGGGACTCGGCTACACCGATAAACTCATCTTT
D: TRDD3; J: TRDJ2; V: TRDV2; size: few; CDR3: CACDVLGEALTAQLFF; DNA: TGTGCCTGTGACGTACTGGGGGAAGCTTTGACAGCACAACTCTTCTTT
D: .; J: TRDJ1; V: TRDV1; size: medium-sized; CDR3: CALGEAPSPDWGTNTDKLIF; DNA: TGTGCTCTTGGGGAAGCCCCGAGTCCCGATTGGGGTACGAACACCGATAAACTCATCTTT
D: TRDD3; J: TRDJ1; V: TRDV2; size: .; CDR3: CACDIWRAWGIQSDKPIF; DNA: TGTGCCTGTGACATCTGGAGGGCCTGGGGGATACAAAGCGATAAACCCATCTTT
D: TRDD3; J: TRDJ3; V: TRDV1; size: .; CDR3: CALGEFSPAGGSGLPWDTRQMFF; DNA: TGTGCTCTTGGGGAATTCTCCCCAGCGGGGGGATCGGGCTTGCCCTGGGACACCCGACAGATGTTTTTC
D: .; J: TRDJ1; V: TRDV3; size: .; CDR3: CAFTSSRLLVPLEDTDKLIF; DNA: TGTGCCTTTACGAGCTCCCGTCTTCTTGTACCCCTGGAGGACACCGATAAACTCATCTTT
D: TRDD3; J: TRDJ3; V: TRDV2; size: few; CDR3: CACDTGDFSSWDTRQMFF; DNA: TGTGCCTGTGACACGGGGGATTTCAGCTCCTGGGACACCCGACAGATGTTTTTC
D: TRDD3; J: TRDJ1; V: TRDV2; size: .; CDR3: CACDTLAGGYANDKLIF; DNA: TGTGCCTGTGACACCTTGGCTGGGGGATATGCGAACGATAAACTCATCTTT
D: TRDD3; J: TRDJ3; V: TRDV2; size: large; CDR3: CACDSLLGDTAWDTRQMFF; DNA: TGTGCCTGTGACTCTTTACTGGGGGATACCGCCTGGGACACCCGACAGATGTTTTTC
D: TRDD3; J: TRDJ1; V: TRDV1; size: few; CDR3: CALGEPLVLGNKSHDKLIF; DNA: TGTGCTCTTGGGGAACCTCTCGTACTGGGGAATAAAAGCCACGATAAACTCATCTTT
D: .; J: TRDJ1; V: TRDV1; size: large; CDR3: CALGEEKWTPLSSCLGIKLIF; DNA: TGTGCTCTTGGGGAAGAGAAATGGACTCCCCTTTCCTCGTGTCTGGGCATCAAACTCATCTTT
D: .; J: TRDJ3; V: TRDV2; size: .; CDR3: CACDTGFETSIGGGNSWDTRQMFF; DNA: TGTGCCTGTGACACCGGCTTTGAGACATCGATCGGGGGAGGGAACTCCTGGGACACCCGACAGATGTTTTTC
D: TRDD3; J: TRDJ1; V: TRDV1; size: large; CDR3: CALGALLGIHKLIF; DNA: TGTGCTCTTGGGGCGCTACTGGGGATCCATAAACTCATCTTT
D: .; J: TRDJ1; V: TRDV1; size: .; CDR3: CALGDAAYAYGLQYTDKLIF; DNA: TGTGCTCTTGGGGACGCCGCCTACGCCTACGGTTTGCAATACACCGATAAACTCATCTTT
D: .; J: TRDJ1; V: TRDV1; size: .; CDR3: CALGELSSSLIAHPVTDKLIF; DNA: TGTGCTCTTGGGGAACTTTCTTCCTCCCTTATCGCGCATCCAGTGACCGATAAACTCATCTTT
D: .; J: TRDJ2; V: TRDV2; size: large; CDR3: CACDTLLGRALTAQLFF; DNA: TGTGCCTGTGACACCCTACTGGGTCGAGCTTTGACAGCACAACTCTTCTTT
D: TRDD3; J: TRDJ1; V: TRDV2; size: .; CDR3: CACDVLGGYTDKLIF; DNA: TGTGCCTGTGACGTACTGGGGGGATACACCGATAAACTCATCTTT
D: TRDD3; J: TRDJ1; V: TRDV1; size: medium-sized; CDR3: CALGEVSCTGGYGHDKLIF; DNA: TGTGCTCTTGGGGAGGTATCCTGTACTGGGGGATACGGGCACGATAAACTCATCTTT
D: TRDD3; J: TRDJ1; V: TRDV1; size: medium-sized; CDR3: CALGELGLGDTLDKLIF; DNA: TGTGCTCTTGGGGAACTAGGCCTGGGGGATACGCTCGATAAACTCATCTTT
D: TRDD3; J: TRDJ2; V: TRDV2; size: .; CDR3: CACEVLGDNTAQLFF; DNA: TGTGCCTGTGAAGTACTGGGGGATAATACAGCACAACTCTTCTTT
D: TRDD3; J: TRDJ1; V: TRDV2; size: once; CDR3: CACDILGDTTDKLIF; DNA: TGTGCCTGTGACATACTGGGGGATACCACCGATAAACTCATCTTT
D: TRDD3; J: TRDJ1; V: TRDV1; size: .; CDR3: CALGREVYPLLHWGIGDKLIF; DNA: TGTGCTCTTGGGAGGGAGGTCTATCCTCTACTTCACTGGGGGATAGGCGATAAACTCATCTTT
D: TRDD3; J: TRDJ3; V: TRDV2; size: large; CDR3: CACDILGDSSWDTRQMFF; DNA: TGTGCCTGTGACATACTGGGGGATAGCTCCTGGGACACCCGACAGATGTTTTTC
D: TRDD3; J: TRDJ1; V: TRDV2; size: .; CDR3: CACDAGGRDMYTDKLIF; DNA: TGTGCCTGTGACGCTGGGGGAAGGGACATGTACACCGATAAACTCATCTTT
D: TRDD3; J: TRDJ3; V: TRDV2; size: large; CDR3: CACDAILGDTGPWDTRQMFF; DNA: TGTGCCTGTGACGCGATACTGGGGGATACCGGACCCTGGGACACCCGACAGATGTTTTTC
D: TRDD3; J: TRDJ3; V: TRDV2; size: medium-sized; CDR3: CACDTVLGDTPPGSWDTRQMFF; DNA: TGTGCCTGTGACACCGTACTGGGGGATACGCCCCCTGGGTCCTGGGACACCCGACAGATGTTTTTC
D: TRDD3; J: TRDJ1; V: TRDV3; size: few; CDR3: CAFKLPFWGMPDKLIF; DNA: TGTGCCTTTAAGCTACCCTTCTGGGGGATGCCCGATAAACTCATCTTT
D: .; J: TRDJ1; V: TRAV38-2/DV8; size: large; CDR3: CAFSSFYTGEPHKLIF; DNA: TGTGCTTTTTCTTCCTTCTATACGGGGGAACCCCATAAACTCATCTTT